Listed below are T cell receptor beta chains from one sample, sequenced in a study of HIV-infected patients and healthy controls. A single record per CDR3 protein comes from TCRdb applying MiXCR to the 5' RACE reads. The sample has over 15,000 distinct CDR3 sequences; roughly 7.7% are singletons. Sequencing input: blood. Receptors originate from an adult in good health. CDR3s include the opening cysteine and the closing phenylalanine or tryptophan. D genes are given only for firm matches. Where a row states a size, it is once, few, many or the class of an expanded clone; other rows omit it.

j_call | clone_size | d_call | v_call | cdr3_nt | cdr3_aa
TRBJ2-7 | many | - | TRBV4-3 | TGCGCCAGCAGCCCATCACAGGACAAGGTCTACGAGCAGTACTTC | CASSPSQDKVYEQYF
TRBJ2-7 | many | - | TRBV13 | TGTGCCAGCAGCTTGTGGGGCGCGGGACCCAGCTACGAGCAGTACTTC | CASSLWGAGPSYEQYF
TRBJ2-1 | many | TRBD2 | TRBV3-1 | TGTGCCAGCAGCCACGGGACTACATACAATGAGCAGTTCTTC | CASSHGTTYNEQFF
TRBJ1-2 | many | - | TRBV12-3/TRBV12-4 | TGTGCCAGCAGTTTGGTACAGGGACGTGGCTACACCTTC | CASSLVQGRGYTF
TRBJ2-1 | few | - | TRBV11-2 | TGTGCCAGCAGCTCCACTAGCACTCACAAGTTCTTC | CASSSTSTHKFF
TRBJ1-5 | - | - | TRBV5-4 | TGTGCCAGCAGCATCGAGCCCCAGCATTTT | CASSIEPQHF
TRBJ2-1 | many | - | TRBV6-4 | TGTGCCAGCAGTCAAGACAGGGAGGCAAGCGAGCAGTTCTTC | CASSQDREASEQFF
TRBJ2-5 | many | TRBD2 | TRBV6-2/TRBV6-3 | TGTGCCAGCCAGGGACTAGGCCAAGAGACCCAGTACTTC | CASQGLGQETQYF
TRBJ2-3 | many | TRBD2 | TRBV6-1 | TGTGCCAGCAGTGCACCTAGCGGGAGCACAGATACGCAGTATTTT | CASSAPSGSTDTQYF
TRBJ1-1 | many | TRBD1 | TRBV11-2 | TGTGCCAGCAGCCGGGACAGGGAGAGAGCTTTCTTT | CASSRDRERAFF
TRBJ2-1 | medium-sized | - | TRBV12-3/TRBV12-4 | TGTGCCAGCAGTCCTGTCCCGGGACAAGGCCCCATGAGCTCCTACAATGAGCAGTTCTTC | CASSPVPGQGPMSSYNEQFF
TRBJ1-1 | - | - | TRBV5-6 | TGTGCCAGCAGCTTGGATTACACTGAAGCTTTCTTT | CASSLDYTEAFF
TRBJ1-3 | many | - | TRBV11-3 | TGTGCCAGCAGCTCCCCCCGGGATTCGGCCATATATTTT | CASSSPRDSAIYF
TRBJ2-2 | many | - | TRBV7-9 | TGTGCCAGCCTTAAGACGAACACCGGGGAGCTGTTTTTT | CASLKTNTGELFF
TRBJ1-1 | few | TRBD1 | TRBV28 | TGTGCCAGCAGAGAGGGACAGTTGAACACTGAAGCTTTCTTT | CASREGQLNTEAFF
TRBJ2-3 | - | TRBD2 | TRBV19 | TGTGCCACAATGACTAGCGGGATCTCAGATACGCAGTATTTT | CATMTSGISDTQYF
TRBJ2-3 | many | - | TRBV25-1 | TGTGCCAGCAGCGAGGGAGCCCGGGACACGATATATTTT | CASSEGARDTIYF
TRBJ1-1 | medium-sized | - | TRBV20-1 | TGCAGTGCTAGGTCCCCTAATTCAGAATTACACACTGAAGCTTTCTTT | CSARSPNSELHTEAFF
TRBJ1-6 | many | TRBD1 | TRBV7-9 | TGTGCCAGCAGCCCCCCCCAGGGGGATGGCTCACCCCTCCACTTT | CASSPPQGDGSPLHF
TRBJ2-6 | many | - | TRBV5-6 | TGTGCCAGCAGCTTGCTTGGCCGCTCTGGGGCCAACGTCCTGACTTTC | CASSLLGRSGANVLTF
TRBJ1-2 | many | - | TRBV3-1 | TGTGCCAGCAGCCAGAGCCGGACCGCATATGGCTACACCTTC | CASSQSRTAYGYTF
TRBJ2-7 | many | - | TRBV5-5 | TGTGCCAGCATCCTCGACGCCTCCCATGGCTCCTACGAGCAGTACTTC | CASILDASHGSYEQYF
TRBJ2-3 | many | TRBD2 | TRBV7-9 | TGTGCCAGCAGCTTATTAGGACTAGTTACAGATACGCAGTATTTT | CASSLLGLVTDTQYF
TRBJ2-1 | many | TRBD2 | TRBV7-3 | TGTGCCAGCAGCTTAACTGGGACTAGCGGGAAATTTGAGCAGTTCTTC | CASSLTGTSGKFEQFF
TRBJ2-1 | medium-sized | - | TRBV7-2 | TGTGCCAGCAGCCCAGGACTTAACAATGAGCAGTTCTTC | CASSPGLNNEQFF
TRBJ1-6 | many | - | TRBV20-1 | TGCAGTGCTGGAACAGGGCCTTCACCCCTCCACTTT | CSAGTGPSPLHF
TRBJ1-1 | many | - | TRBV5-5 | TGTGCCAGCAGCATATACAGGGACACTGAAGCTTTCTTT | CASSIYRDTEAFF
TRBJ1-6 | - | - | TRBV28 | TGTGCCAGCAGTTTACGGGTATTGGTGGGTTCACCCCTCCACTTT | CASSLRVLVGSPLHF
TRBJ2-5 | medium-sized | - | TRBV7-2 | TGTGCCAGCAGCTTAGAGTACGTGGCGAGAGAGACCCAGTACTTC | CASSLEYVARETQYF
TRBJ2-5 | large | - | TRBV28 | TGTGCCAGCAGTTGGTTGACAGGAACTCGGGAGACCCAGTACTTC | CASSWLTGTRETQYF
TRBJ2-1 | medium-sized | TRBD2 | TRBV7-2 | TGTGCCAGCAGCTTAAGGCTAGGGAGGGCCAATGAGCAGTTCTTC | CASSLRLGRANEQFF
TRBJ1-2 | many | TRBD1 | TRBV7-2 | TGTGCCAGCAGCATCCGGACAGGGGATAACTATGGCTACACCTTC | CASSIRTGDNYGYTF
TRBJ1-5 | - | TRBD1 | TRBV6-9 | TGTGCCAGCTCGGACAGGGTGAGAAATCAGCCCCAGCATTTT | CASSDRVRNQPQHF
TRBJ2-1 | many | TRBD2 | TRBV2 | TGTGCCAGCAGTGTCGGACTAGCGGGGGGCCAGGGAGAGCAGTTCTTC | CASSVGLAGGQGEQFF
TRBJ1-5 | many | - | TRBV7-2 | TGTGCCAGCAGCCCCTTGGGGGGCCCTCAGCCCCAGCATTTT | CASSPLGGPQPQHF
TRBJ1-1 | medium-sized | - | TRBV29-1 | TGCAGCGTTGATCAGGGTTGGTTGAACACTGAAGCTTTCTTT | CSVDQGWLNTEAFF
TRBJ2-5 | medium-sized | - | TRBV29-1 | TGCAGCGTTTACCGCAGGTTCGGGGAGACCCAGTACTTC | CSVYRRFGETQYF
TRBJ2-1 | many | TRBD2 | TRBV5-6 | TGTGCCAGCAGCTTGGCGGGGACTAGTGCGTATTTCTTC | CASSLAGTSAYFF
TRBJ1-6 | many | - | TRBV7-8 | TGTGCCAGCAGCTCAACTGAGGGGCGTTCACCCCTCCACTTT | CASSSTEGRSPLHF
TRBJ2-1 | medium-sized | TRBD2 | TRBV7-2 | TGTGCCAGCAGCTTACTAGCGGGAGCCTACAATGAGCAGTTCTTC | CASSLLAGAYNEQFF
TRBJ1-1 | medium-sized | TRBD1 | TRBV6-6 | TGTGCCAGCAGTGTAGGACAGGCGACTGAAGCTTTCTTT | CASSVGQATEAFF
TRBJ1-6 | many | - | TRBV4-2 | TGTGCCAGCAGCCAAGGGGGTACGGCGGATTCACCCCTCCACTTT | CASSQGGTADSPLHF
TRBJ1-6 | medium-sized | - | TRBV5-6 | TGTGCCAGCAGCTTGGGGTGGCAGCCCAATTCACCCCTCCACTTT | CASSLGWQPNSPLHF
TRBJ2-5 | many | - | TRBV12-3/TRBV12-4 | TGTGCCAGCAGTTTGTCCCAGATAGAAGAGACCCAGTACTTC | CASSLSQIEETQYF
TRBJ1-2 | many | - | TRBV12-3/TRBV12-4 | TGTGCCAGCACCCGGGGTGTCGGAGACGGCTACACCTTC | CASTRGVGDGYTF
TRBJ2-3 | many | TRBD2 | TRBV4-2 | TGTGCCAGCAGCCAAGAGCACGGCGGGGAGGGAGATACGCAGTATTTT | CASSQEHGGEGDTQYF